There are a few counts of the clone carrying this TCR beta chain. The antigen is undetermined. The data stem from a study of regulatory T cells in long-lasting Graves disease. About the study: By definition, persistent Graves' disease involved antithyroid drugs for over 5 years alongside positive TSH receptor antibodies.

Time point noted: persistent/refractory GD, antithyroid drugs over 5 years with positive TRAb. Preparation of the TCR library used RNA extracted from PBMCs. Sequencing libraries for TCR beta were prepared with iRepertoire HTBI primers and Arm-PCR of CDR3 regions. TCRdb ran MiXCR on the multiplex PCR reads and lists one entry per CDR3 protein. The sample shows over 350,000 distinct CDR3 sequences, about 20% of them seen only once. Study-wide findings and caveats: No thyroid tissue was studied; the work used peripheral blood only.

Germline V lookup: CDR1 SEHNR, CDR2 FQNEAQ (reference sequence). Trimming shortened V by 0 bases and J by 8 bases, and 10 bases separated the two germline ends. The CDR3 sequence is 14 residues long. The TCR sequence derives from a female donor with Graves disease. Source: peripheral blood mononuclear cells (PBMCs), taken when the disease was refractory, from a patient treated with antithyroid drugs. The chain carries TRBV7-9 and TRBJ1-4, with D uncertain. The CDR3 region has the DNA TGTGCCAGCAGCTTAGCGCGTTCGGAAGAAAAACTGTTTTTT. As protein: CASSLARSEEKLFF.